This TCR beta chain was observed in a study of CD8 T cells in Susac syndrome. Study at large: Patients with Susac syndrome were therapy-naive, treated with corticosteroids, or treated with intravenous immunoglobulin alone when blood was collected. Whole-study findings and limits: Among people with Susac, CD8+ clonal expansion was greatest in TEMRA cells and active patients.

Reverse transcription of 0.5 to 1 ug RNA was performed with random hexamers. In TCRdb, the immunoSEQ multiplex PCR reads were re-called with MiXCR into one record per CDR3 protein. The data hold approximately 190,000 distinct CDR3 sequences, with roughly 94% observed a single time. The germline V gene encodes CDR1 MGHRA and CDR2 YSYEKL. Unmatched junction bases numbered 2, after V lost 1 base and J lost 3 bases. The CDR3 contains 15 residues. This clonotype was counted once. Its antigen is unknown. Negative magnetic isolation gave CD8+ and CD4+ cells; FACS enriched CD8+ TEMRA. The sequence came from a human donor with Susac syndrome. The chain joins TRBV4-1 to TRBJ2-7; 11 positions match TRBD2. Material: CD8+ T cells from PBMCs. The CDR3 DNA is TGCGCCAGCAGCCAAGTACTAGCGGGGGACTACGAGCAGTACTTC. Its protein product is CASSQVLAGDYEQYF.